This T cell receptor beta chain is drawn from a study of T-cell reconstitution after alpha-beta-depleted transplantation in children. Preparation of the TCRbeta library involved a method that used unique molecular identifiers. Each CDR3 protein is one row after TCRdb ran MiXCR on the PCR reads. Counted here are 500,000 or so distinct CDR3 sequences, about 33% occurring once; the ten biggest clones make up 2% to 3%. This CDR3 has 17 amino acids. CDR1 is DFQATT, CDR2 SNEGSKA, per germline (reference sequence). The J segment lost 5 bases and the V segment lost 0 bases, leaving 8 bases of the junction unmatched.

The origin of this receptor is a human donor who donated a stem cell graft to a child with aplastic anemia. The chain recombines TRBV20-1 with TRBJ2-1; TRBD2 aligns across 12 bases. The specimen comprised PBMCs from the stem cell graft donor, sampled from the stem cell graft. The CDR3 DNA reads TGCAGTGCTAGAGAATCCCCTGGACTAGCGGGGAACAATGAGCAGTTCTTC. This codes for CSARESPGLAGNNEQFF.